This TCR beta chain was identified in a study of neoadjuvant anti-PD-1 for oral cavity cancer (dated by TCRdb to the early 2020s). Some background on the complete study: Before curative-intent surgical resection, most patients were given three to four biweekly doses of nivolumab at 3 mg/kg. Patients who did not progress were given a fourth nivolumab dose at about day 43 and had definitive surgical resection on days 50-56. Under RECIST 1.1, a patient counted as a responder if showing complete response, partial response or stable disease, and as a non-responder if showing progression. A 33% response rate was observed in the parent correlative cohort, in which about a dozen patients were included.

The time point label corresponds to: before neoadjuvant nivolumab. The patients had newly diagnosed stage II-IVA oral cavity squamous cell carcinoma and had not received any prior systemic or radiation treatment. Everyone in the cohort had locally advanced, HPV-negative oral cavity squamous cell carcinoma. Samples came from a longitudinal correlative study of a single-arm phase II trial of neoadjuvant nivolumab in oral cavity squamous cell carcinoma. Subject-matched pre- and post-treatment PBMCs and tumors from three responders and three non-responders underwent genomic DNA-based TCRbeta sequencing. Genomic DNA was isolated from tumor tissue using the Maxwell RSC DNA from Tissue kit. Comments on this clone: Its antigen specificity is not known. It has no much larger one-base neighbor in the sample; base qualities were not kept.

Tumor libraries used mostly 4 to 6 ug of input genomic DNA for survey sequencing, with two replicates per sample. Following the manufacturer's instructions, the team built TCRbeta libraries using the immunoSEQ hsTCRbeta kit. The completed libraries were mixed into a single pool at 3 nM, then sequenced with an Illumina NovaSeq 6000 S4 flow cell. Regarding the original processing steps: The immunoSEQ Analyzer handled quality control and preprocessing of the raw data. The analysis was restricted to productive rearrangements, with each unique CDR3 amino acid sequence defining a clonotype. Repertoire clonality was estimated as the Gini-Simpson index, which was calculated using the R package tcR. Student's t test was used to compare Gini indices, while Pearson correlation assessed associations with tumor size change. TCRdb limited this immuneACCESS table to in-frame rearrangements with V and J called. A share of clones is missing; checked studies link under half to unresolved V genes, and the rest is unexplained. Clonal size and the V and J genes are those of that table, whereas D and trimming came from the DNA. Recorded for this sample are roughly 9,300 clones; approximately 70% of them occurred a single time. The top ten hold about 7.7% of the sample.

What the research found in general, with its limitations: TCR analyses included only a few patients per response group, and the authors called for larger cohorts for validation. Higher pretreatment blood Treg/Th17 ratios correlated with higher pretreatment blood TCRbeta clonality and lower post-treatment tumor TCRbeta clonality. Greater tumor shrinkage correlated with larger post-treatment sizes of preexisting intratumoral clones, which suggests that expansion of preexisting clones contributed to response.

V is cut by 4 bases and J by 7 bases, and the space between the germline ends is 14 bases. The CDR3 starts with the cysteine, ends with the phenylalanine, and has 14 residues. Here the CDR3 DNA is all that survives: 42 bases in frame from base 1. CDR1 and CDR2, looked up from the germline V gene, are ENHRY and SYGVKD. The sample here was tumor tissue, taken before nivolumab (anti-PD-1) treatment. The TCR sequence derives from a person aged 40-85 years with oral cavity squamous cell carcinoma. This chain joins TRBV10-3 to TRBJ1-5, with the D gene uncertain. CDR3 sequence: CAISAARPGQPQHF. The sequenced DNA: TGTGCCATCAGTGCCGCGCGCCCGGGCCAGCCCCAGCATTTT.